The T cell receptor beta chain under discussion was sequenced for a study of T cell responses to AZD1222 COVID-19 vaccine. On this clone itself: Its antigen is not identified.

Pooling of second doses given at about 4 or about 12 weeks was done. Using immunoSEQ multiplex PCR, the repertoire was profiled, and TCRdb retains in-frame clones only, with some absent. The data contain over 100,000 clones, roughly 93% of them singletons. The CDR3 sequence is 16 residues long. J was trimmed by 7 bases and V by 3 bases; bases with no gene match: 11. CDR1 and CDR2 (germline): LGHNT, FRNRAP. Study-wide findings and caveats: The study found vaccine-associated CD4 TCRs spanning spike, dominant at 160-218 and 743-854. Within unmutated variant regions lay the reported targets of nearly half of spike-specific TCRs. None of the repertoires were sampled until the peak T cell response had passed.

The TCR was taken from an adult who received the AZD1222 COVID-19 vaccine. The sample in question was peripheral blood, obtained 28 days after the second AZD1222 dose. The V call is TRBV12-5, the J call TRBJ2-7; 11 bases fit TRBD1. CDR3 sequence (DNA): TGTGCTAGTGGTTTCGCGCGTCGGACAGGGGGCGAAGAGCAGTACTTC. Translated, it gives CASGFARRTGGEEQYF.